This paragraph reports one TCR beta chain. Its antigen is unidentified. These data come from a study of cytomegalovirus exposure and HLA in healthy donors. PCR employed 60 Vbeta and 13 Jbeta primers. Profiled with immunoSEQ multiplex PCR; TCRdb holds only in-frame clones, not every one. The table has 110,000 or so clones, 60% to 85% seen once; the top ten hold 2% to 3%. Germline V lookup: CDR1 LNHDA, CDR2 SQIVND (reference sequence). This CDR3 has 13 residues. Between the trimmed V and J ends, which lost 3 bases and 8 bases, there was a span of 11 bases. Study results and caveats: A later analysis, which compared TCR beta chains of equal frequency, found the HLA-associated ones more clonally expanded. The authors assumed roughly uniform sequencing depth across donors for presence/absence analyses. Later analysis identified several of the most significant clusters that appeared linked to common viral pathogens. The study reported that TCR beta sequences accurately predicted HLA-A and HLA-B alleles in most subjects.

The sequence was collected from a female donor in good health and CMV-seronegative. Sequencing was done on a sample of PBMCs. The V and J genes are TRBV19 and TRBJ2-1, with D unresolved. Here the CDR3 reads CASSIEDLDEQFF. In nucleotides, the CDR3 is TGTGCCAGTAGTATTGAGGATCTTGATGAGCAGTTCTTC.